The clone carrying this TCR beta chain appeared many times. The record originates from a study of Graves' ophthalmopathy and Graves' hyperthyroidism. CDR1 is KGHSH, CDR2 LQKENI, per germline. With 0 bases removed from V and 6 bases from J, the gap between germline ends came to 11 bases. The CDR3 covers 14 residues. Each donor who had ophthalmopathy showed moderate-to-severe activity, a CAS of ≥3, a NOSPECS of ≥4, and a duration under 3 months. Excluded were patients with other autoimmune diseases, uncontrolled infections, pregnancy or lactation. Transcripts of RNA were the source for amplifying TCR beta CDR3 regions. Second-round multiplex PCR came after first-round RT-PCR with HTBI primers. TCRdb re-analysed the multiplex PCR reads in MiXCR, keeping a single row per CDR3 protein. The data hold a few hundred thousand distinct CDR3 sequences, with about a sixth observed a single time.

This sequence was found in an adult man with Graves' ophthalmopathy. The V and J genes are TRBV18 and TRBJ1-2; no firm D call. The sequenced material came from peripheral blood. Here the CDR3 reads CASSPPGDKDGYTF. CDR3 DNA sequence: TGTGCCAGCTCACCACCCGGAGACAAGGATGGCTACACCTTC.